The 20 T cell receptor beta chains reported below all come from one sample, sequenced in a study of T cells in Graves' hyperthyroidism and ophthalmopathy (dated by TCRdb to about 2019). Libraries were constructed by multiplex PCR. Sequenced on an Illumina HiSeq 2000. Amplification of TCR beta CDR3 regions was carried out from RNA transcripts. The TCR CDR3 was subjected to a first round of RT-PCR using the HTBI primer set and the Qiagen OneStep RT-PCR kit. TCRdb ran its own pipeline on the public reads, namely fastp trimming at Q25 and MiXCR clone calling, and kept in-frame beta chains. Entries are consolidated by CDR3 protein sequence, retaining the most common genes and DNA. This sample is represented by hundreds of thousands of distinct CDR3 sequences; around 13% of them were singletons. Of the sample, around 13% falls within the top ten clones. The source material was blood. The origin of the receptors is a woman between 45 and 65 years old with Graves' ophthalmopathy.

This clonotype has a handful of counts. The rearrangement links TRBV15 to TRBJ2-7, with 13 positions matching TRBD2. The CDR3 runs 17 residues. CDR1 is LNHNV, CDR2 YYDKDF, per germline (reference sequence). Losses at the gene ends were 0 bases for V and 2 bases for J; bases not matched to a gene: 4. CDR3 DNA: TGTGCCACCAGCAGAGAAGGGACTAGCGGGGTAACCTACGAGCAGTACTTC. The encoded protein is CATSREGTSGVTYEQYF.

This CDR3 reads CASSTQPGAPQYF. The CDR3 region has the DNA TGTGCCAGCTCGACCCAACCTGGGGCTCCGCAGTACTTC. The chain couples TRBV18 to TRBJ2-7, with D perhaps TRBD1 (5 bases). V was clipped by 6 bases and J by 9 bases, with 18 bases between them. Germline CDR1 reads KGHSH; CDR2 reads LQKENI. The CDR3 is 13 amino acids. Based on the CDR3 plus reference TRBV18 and TRBJ2-7, the full variable domain is NAGVMQNPRHLVRRRGQEARLRCSPMKGHSHVYWYRQLPEEGLKFMVYLQKENIIDESGMPKERFSAEFPKEGPSILRIQQVVRGDSAAYFCASSTQPGAPQYFGPGTRLTVT.

This clonotype has at least ten counts. The chain combines TRBV9 with TRBJ2-5; 15 bases line up with TRBD2. CDR3 length: 17 amino acids. Germline V gene sequence: CDR1 SGDLS, CDR2 YYNGEE. V shed 2 bases, J shed 2 bases, and the junction held 4 bases outside the gene matches. The CDR3 reads CASSVGLAGGGQETQYF. The DNA of the CDR3 is TGTGCCAGCAGCGTGGGACTAGCGGGAGGAGGGCAAGAGACCCAGTACTTC.

This clonotype was detected only a few times. V and J are TRBV28 and TRBJ2-1; 13 bases align to TRBD2. The germline CDR1 and CDR2 sequences are MDHEN and SYDVKM. The V gene end was trimmed by 8 bases and the J gene end by 4 bases; junction bases not matched to a gene: 2. The CDR3 spans 14 residues. This CDR3 is CASGTSGTYNEQFF. CDR3 DNA: TGTGCCAGCGGGACTAGCGGGACTTACAATGAGCAGTTCTTC.

This clonotype was detected a few times. This sequence joins TRBV19 and TRBJ2-2; TRBD2 matches at 14 bases. The germline V gene has CDR1 LNHDA and CDR2 SQIVND (reference sequence). The V segment lost 10 bases and the J segment 6 bases; nucleotides outside the gene matches: 13. This CDR3 spans 17 amino acids. For the CDR3, the DNA is TGTGCCATAAGCAGACTAGCGGGAGGGAATAGTGCCGGGGAGCTGTTTTTT. Amino acids: CAISRLAGGNSAGELFF.

The sample holds many counts of this clonotype. The chain has TRBV3-1 and TRBJ2-7; 8 bases map to TRBD2. V lost 4 bases, J lost 2 bases, and 4 bases stayed unmatched. The CDR3 is 14 amino acids. Germline CDR1 LGHDT, CDR2 YNNKEL (reference sequence). The CDR3 sequence: CASSRSGTPYEQYF. CDR3 in DNA: TGTGCCAGCAGCCGTAGCGGGACCCCCTACGAGCAGTACTTC.

This clonotype came up a few times. The CDR3 DNA follows: TGTGCCAGCAGCTTTGATTTGGCAGGGGGTCTGTCTAATTCACCCCTCCACTTT. Translated: CASSFDLAGGLSNSPLHF. The chain links TRBV5-8 to TRBJ1-6, with TRBD1 matching 7 bases. V lost 2 bases, J lost 6 bases, and 14 bases stayed unmatched. CDR1 is SGHTS, CDR2 YDEGEE, per germline. The length of the CDR3 is 18 residues.

This clonotype came up a few times. The chain is built from TRBV19 and TRBJ1-5; 7 bases are shared with TRBD1. The ends lost 9 bases at V and 6 bases at J; junction bases unmatched: 11. The germline CDR1 and CDR2 sequences are LNHDA and SQIVND (reference sequence). CDR3 length: 14 amino acids. The CDR3: CASLRDSGSQPQHF. The CDR3 coding sequence is TGTGCCAGCCTCCGGGACAGTGGAAGTCAGCCCCAGCATTTT.

This clonotype was seen at least ten times. V and J are TRBV27 and TRBJ2-1; D unresolved. Germline CDR1 and CDR2: MNHEY and SMNVEV (reference sequence). The V and J ends lost 3 bases and 2 bases respectively, with 11 bases between them. This CDR3 is built from 15 residues. The DNA of the CDR3 is TGTGCCAGCAGTTTCAGCAAATACACCTACAATGAGCAGTTCTTC. Protein: CASSFSKYTYNEQFF.

As for this clonotype: This may be a read error, as it is one base from a much larger clone. The J gene is TRBJ2-1, the V gene TRBV28; 11 bases match TRBD2. Unmatched junction bases numbered 12, after V lost 6 bases and J lost 14 bases. Germline V gene data show CDR1 as MDHEN and CDR2 as SYDVKM. The CDR3 consists of 14 residues. CDR3 in DNA: TGTGCCAGCAGCAGGCTAACTAGCGGGAGTACCAAGTTCTTC. As protein: CASSRLTSGSTKFF. Using reference TRBV28 and TRBJ2-1 for the parts outside the CDR3, the full variable domain is DVKVTQSSRYLVKRTGEKVFLECVQDMDHENMFWYRQDPGLGLRLIYFSYDVKMKEKGDIPEGYSVSREKKERFSLILESASTNQTSMYLCASSRLTSGSTKFFGPGTRLTVL.

The sample holds many counts of this clonotype. The chain combines TRBV6-2 or TRBV6-3 with TRBJ1-1, with unresolved D. CDR1 is MNHEY and CDR2 is SVGEGT in the germline V gene. Trimming shortened V by 5 bases and J by 5 bases, and 12 bases separated the two germline ends. The CDR3 is made up of 13 amino acids. The CDR3, as DNA: TGTGCCAGCAGTCCTGGCTGGGGAACTGAAGCTTTCTTT. This encodes CASSPGWGTEAFF.

The sample holds many counts of this clonotype. This chain uses TRBV5-1 with TRBJ2-3; 7 bases map to TRBD2. The trim removed 3 bases at V and 6 bases at J, leaving 13 bases unmatched. The CDR3 loop spans 16 amino acids. CDR1 and CDR2 (germline): SGHRS, YFSETQ. CDR3 loop: CASSSSPAGVGDTQYF. DNA for the CDR3: TGCGCCAGCAGCTCCTCTCCGGCGGGAGTTGGCGATACGCAGTATTTT.

In its sample, this clonotype was seen a few times. The J gene is TRBJ1-6, the V gene TRBV7-2; D is unresolved. Trimming removed 2 bases at V and 5 bases at J, with 10 bases between. The CDR3 is made up of 15 amino acids. CDR1 and CDR2 from the germline V gene are SGHTA and FQGNSA. CDR3 DNA sequence: TGTGCCAGCAGCTTACTCGACGTAAATAATTCACCCCTCCACTTT. It is translated as CASSLLDVNNSPLHF.

In this sample, this clonotype turned up many times. V gene TRBV18 combines with J gene TRBJ2-7; D is possibly TRBD1 (6 bases). The germline V and J ends were trimmed by 3 bases and 4 bases, with 13 bases remaining between them. The CDR3 sequence is 14 residues long. Germline V CDR1 and CDR2: KGHSH, LQKENI. CDR3 in amino acids: CASSPPGQMYEQYF. The CDR3 bases are TGTGCCAGCTCACCCCCCGGACAGATGTACGAGCAGTACTTC.

This clonotype was counted once. Given a much more abundant clone one base away, this may be a read error. The rearrangement joins TRBV7-2 to TRBJ1-6; D might be TRBD1 (6 bases). Trimming left V 4 bases short and J 9 bases short, with 13 bases between. CDR1 is SGHTA and CDR2 is FQGNSA in the germline V gene. The CDR3 has 14 amino acids. The CDR3 here is CASSSRRGSSPLHF. The CDR3 nucleotides read TGTGCCAGCAGCTCAAGGAGGGGGTCTTCACCCCTCCACTTT. Variable domain in full (rest from reference TRBV7-2 and TRBJ1-6): GAGVSQSPSNKVTEKGKDVELRCDPISGHTALYWYRQSLGQGLEFLIYFQGNSAPDKSGLPSDRFSAERTGGSVSTLTIQRTQQEDSAVYLCASSSRRGSSPLHFGNGTRLTVT.

This clonotype was picked up a small number of times. Here the CDR3 DNA reads TGTGCCAGCAGTTCCCGGGACAGGGAGTGGTTCTTC. It encodes CASSSRDREWFF. The chain couples TRBV27 to TRBJ2-1, with 9 bases that match TRBD1. This CDR3 contains 12 residues. Per the germline V gene, CDR1 is MNHEY and CDR2 is SMNVEV (reference sequence). The trim removed 4 bases at V and 15 bases at J, leaving 7 bases unmatched.

V gene TRBV7-9 combines with J gene TRBJ2-3; TRBD2 agrees at 10 bases. Trimming cost V 3 bases and J 11 bases; bases outside gene matches: 5. The germline V gene encodes CDR1 SEHNR and CDR2 FQNEAQ (reference sequence). There are 13 residues in the CDR3. The CDR3 sequence is CASSFASGSKQYF. The CDR3 DNA sequence: TGTGCCAGCAGCTTCGCTAGCGGGAGCAAGCAGTATTTT.

This clonotype was counted ten times or more. The V and J genes are TRBV3-1 and TRBJ2-7, with D perhaps TRBD2 (6 bases). V was clipped by 1 base and J by 2 bases, with 18 bases between them. The V gene's germline CDR1 is LGHDT and CDR2 YNNKEL (reference sequence). The CDR3 runs to 17 residues. As DNA, the CDR3 is TGTGCCAGCAGCCAAGGCGGAGGGCAGGGTTATACCTACGAGCAGTACTTC. The encoded protein is CASSQGGGQGYTYEQYF.

This clonotype has a count of ten or more. This rearrangement joins TRBV7-3 to TRBJ2-1; 7 bases align to TRBD2. V trimming: 1 base; J trimming: 10 bases; junction bases outside the gene matches: 1. CDR1 and CDR2 (germline): SGHTA, FQGTGA. CDR3 length equals 12 residues. CDR3 in amino acids: CASSLMGGEQFF. The DNA of the CDR3 is TGTGCCAGCAGCTTAATGGGGGGGGAGCAGTTCTTC.

This clonotype was counted at least ten times. The chain combines TRBV5-1 with TRBJ2-7; D possibly corresponds to TRBD2 (6 bases). This CDR3 spans 15 amino acids. Germline V lookup: CDR1 SGHRS, CDR2 YFSETQ. Trimming cost V 4 bases and J 7 bases, with 21 bases left between them. In nucleotides, the CDR3 is TGCGCCAGCAGCCGGGGCGGGACGGGGGATGATGAGCAGTACTTC. It translates to CASSRGGTGDDEQYF. The full variable domain, rest sourced from reference TRBV5-1 and TRBJ2-7, is KAGVTQTPRYLIKTRGQQVTLSCSPISGHRSVSWYQQTPGQGLQFLFEYFSETQRNKGNFPGRFSGRQFSNSRSEMNVSTLELGDSALYLCASSRGGTGDDEQYFGPGTRLTVT.